The clone carrying this TCR beta chain appeared many times. The target antigen is unknown. Read coverage stops 3 residues before the CDR3 terminus; the germline J gene supplies the remainder. The data were produced by immunoSEQ multiplex PCR, yet TCRdb's version contains in-frame clones alone and is incomplete. The sample counts approximately 81,000 clones, none seen once; the ten largest own around 0.82%. The data originate from a study of T cell clonality in common variable immunodeficiency. Findings of the study overall: CVID subjects showed higher TCRbeta clonality than healthy controls. Reportedly, TCR beta sequences from common variable immunodeficiency showed fewer deletions and N-nucleotide insertions. Fewer TCRbeta clones were shared among CVID subjects than controls.

Patients and controls were mostly of Caucasian heritage. Germline V CDR1 and CDR2: SGHRS, YFSETQ. The V end was cut by 0 bases, the J end by 2 bases, with 11 bases between. CDR3 length equals 16 residues. This chain uses TRBV5-1 with TRBJ1-4; D perhaps matches TRBD1 (5 bases). The sequenced sample was peripheral blood mononuclear cells. The receptor was derived from a person between 18 and 70 years old in good health. The CDR3 protein is CASSLAGGATNEKLFF. The sequenced CDR3 bases are TGCGCCAGCAGCTTGGCCGGTGGGGCGACTAATGAAAAA.